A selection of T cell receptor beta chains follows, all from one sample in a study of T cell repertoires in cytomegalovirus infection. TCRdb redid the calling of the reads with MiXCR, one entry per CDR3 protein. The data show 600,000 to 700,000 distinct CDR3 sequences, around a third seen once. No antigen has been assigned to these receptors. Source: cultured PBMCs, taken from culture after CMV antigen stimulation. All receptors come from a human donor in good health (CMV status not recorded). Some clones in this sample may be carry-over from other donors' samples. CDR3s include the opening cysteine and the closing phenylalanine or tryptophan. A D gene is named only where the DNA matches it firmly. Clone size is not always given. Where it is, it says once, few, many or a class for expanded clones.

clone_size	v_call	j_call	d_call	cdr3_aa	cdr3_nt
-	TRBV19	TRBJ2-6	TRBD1	CASSTRQGQFSGANVLTF	TGTGCCAGTAGTACTAGACAGGGCCAGTTCTCTGGGGCCAACGTCCTGACTTTC
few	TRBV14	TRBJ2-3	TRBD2	CASSQRTGLAGSVAQYF	TGTGCCAGCAGCCAACGGACGGGACTAGCGGGATCAGTGGCGCAGTATTTT
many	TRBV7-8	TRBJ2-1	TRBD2	CASSLGRTTGTSGRHREQFF	TGTGCCAGCAGCTTAGGTAGGACAACCGGGACTAGCGGGAGGCACCGTGAGCAGTTCTTC
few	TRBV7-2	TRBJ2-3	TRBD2	CASSRIHWTSGYTQYF	TGTGCCAGCAGCCGCATTCACTGGACTAGCGGCTATACGCAGTATTTT
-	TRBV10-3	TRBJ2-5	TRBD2	CAISALAGGETQYF	TGTGCCATCAGTGCCCTAGCGGGAGGAGAGACCCAGTACTTC
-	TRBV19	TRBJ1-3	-	CASSFPGSSGNTIYF	TGTGCCAGTAGTTTTCCGGGGAGCTCTGGAAACACCATATATTTT
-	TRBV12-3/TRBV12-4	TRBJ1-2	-	CASSEQGEGYTF	TGTGCCAGCAGCGAACAGGGAGAAGGCTACACCTTC
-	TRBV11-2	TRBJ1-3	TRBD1	CASSPSTGRDTIYF	TGTGCCAGCAGCCCATCGACAGGGCGGGACACCATATATTTT
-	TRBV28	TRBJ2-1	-	CASSGTEIDGEQFF	TGTGCCAGCAGTGGGACGGAGATTGACGGTGAGCAGTTCTTC
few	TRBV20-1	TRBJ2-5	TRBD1	CSATPGQGALETQYF	TGCAGTGCTACCCCCGGGCAGGGGGCTCTAGAGACCCAGTACTTC
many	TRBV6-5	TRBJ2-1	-	CASSYSSGNEQFF	TGTGCCAGCAGTTACTCTAGCGGCAATGAGCAGTTCTTC
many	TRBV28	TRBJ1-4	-	CASSLGSRRGVANEKLFF	TGTGCCAGCAGTTTAGGCTCAAGGAGGGGAGTTGCTAATGAAAAACTGTTTTTT
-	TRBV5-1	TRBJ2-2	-	CASSPELRTGELFF	TGCGCCAGCAGCCCGGAGCTTCGCACCGGGGAGCTGTTTTTT
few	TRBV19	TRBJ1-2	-	CASKGWDHKGSVNYGYTF	TGTGCCAGTAAGGGTTGGGATCATAAGGGTTCCGTTAACTATGGCTACACCTTC
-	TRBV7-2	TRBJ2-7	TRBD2	CASSLRRTSGSDEQYF	TGTGCCAGCAGCTTACGCCGGACTAGCGGGAGCGACGAGCAGTACTTC
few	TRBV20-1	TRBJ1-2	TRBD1	CSALQGGSNYGYTF	TGCAGTGCTTTACAGGGGGGTTCTAACTATGGCTACACCTTC
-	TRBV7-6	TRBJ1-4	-	CASSRPNEKLFF	TGTGCCAGCAGTAGGCCTAATGAAAAACTGTTTTTT
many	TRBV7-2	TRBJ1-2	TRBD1	CASSLQGAGYGYTF	TGTGCCAGCAGCTTACAGGGGGCTGGCTATGGCTACACCTTC
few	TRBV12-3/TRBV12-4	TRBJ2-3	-	CASSSTRLDTQYF	TGTGCCAGCAGTTCGACTAGACTAGATACGCAGTATTTT
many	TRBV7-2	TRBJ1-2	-	CASSLSVNYGYTF	TGTGCCAGCAGCTTAAGCGTAAACTATGGCTACACCTTC
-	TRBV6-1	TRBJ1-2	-	CASRTTGWRGGYTF	TGTGCCAGCAGAACAACAGGGTGGAGAGGCGGCTACACCTTC
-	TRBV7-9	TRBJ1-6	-	CASSLSRYNSPLHF	TGTGCCAGCAGCCTCTCCAGATATAATTCACCCCTCCACTTT
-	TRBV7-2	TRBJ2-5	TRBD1	CASSFFGQGATQYF	TGTGCCAGCAGCTTCTTCGGACAGGGCGCGACCCAGTACTTC
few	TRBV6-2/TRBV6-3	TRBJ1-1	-	CASREWGHTEAFF	TGTGCCAGCCGGGAGTGGGGGCACACTGAAGCTTTCTTT
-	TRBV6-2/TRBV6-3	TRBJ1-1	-	CASSYSSEAFF	TGTGCCAGCAGTTACTCGTCTGAAGCTTTCTTT
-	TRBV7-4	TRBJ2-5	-	CASSFLVQETQYF	TGTGCCAGCAGCTTCTTGGTGCAAGAGACCCAGTACTTC
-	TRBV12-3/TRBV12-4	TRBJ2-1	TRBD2	CASSAIYGNRGLAGGPSYNEQFF	TGTGCCAGCAGTGCAATTTATGGGAACCGTGGGCTAGCGGGGGGGCCCTCCTACAATGAGCAGTTCTTC
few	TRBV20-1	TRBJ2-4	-	CSARDKLGRHIQYF	TGCAGTGCTAGAGACAAACTAGGCCGGCACATTCAGTACTTC
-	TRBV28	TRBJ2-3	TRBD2	CASSFSAGVADTQYF	TGTGCCAGCAGTTTCTCGGCGGGGGTAGCAGATACGCAGTATTTT
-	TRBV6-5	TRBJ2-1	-	CASSYEQEQFF	TGTGCCAGCAGTTACGAACAGGAGCAGTTCTTC
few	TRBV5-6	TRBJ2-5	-	CASSFWVQETQYF	TGTGCCAGCAGCTTTTGGGTACAAGAGACCCAGTACTTC
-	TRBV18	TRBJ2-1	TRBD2	CASSPTLGLTSGSFGNEQFF	TGTGCCAGCTCACCGACGTTGGGTTTGACTAGCGGGAGCTTTGGAAATGAGCAGTTCTTC
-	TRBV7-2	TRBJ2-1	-	CASSLDAWAYNEQFF	TGTGCCAGCAGCTTAGATGCATGGGCCTACAATGAGCAGTTCTTC
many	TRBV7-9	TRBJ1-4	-	CASSSVPWDEKLFF	TGTGCCAGCAGCTCAGTCCCTTGGGATGAAAAACTGTTTTTT
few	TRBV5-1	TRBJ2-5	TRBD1	CASSRGGQGARETQYF	TGCGCCAGCAGCCGAGGTGGACAGGGGGCAAGGGAGACCCAGTACTTC
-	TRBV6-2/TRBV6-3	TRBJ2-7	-	CASSSLSSVSEQYF	TGTGCCAGCAGCTCCCTTAGTTCTGTGAGCGAGCAGTACTTC
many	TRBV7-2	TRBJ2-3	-	CASSSPGVTQYF	TGTGCCAGCAGCTCCCCGGGAGTTACGCAGTATTTT
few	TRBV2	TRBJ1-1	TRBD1	CASLRTGLTEAFF	TGTGCCAGCTTAAGGACAGGGCTCACTGAAGCTTTCTTT
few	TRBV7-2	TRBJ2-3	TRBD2	CASRANRGTSGESYTQYF	TGTGCCAGCAGGGCGAATAGAGGGACTAGCGGGGAGAGTTATACGCAGTATTTT
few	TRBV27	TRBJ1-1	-	CASSIRQRMNTEAFF	TGTGCCAGCAGTATACGACAGCGAATGAACACTGAAGCTTTCTTT
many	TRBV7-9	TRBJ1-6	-	CASSSPNSALHF	TGTGCCAGCAGCTCACCGAATTCAGCCCTCCACTTT
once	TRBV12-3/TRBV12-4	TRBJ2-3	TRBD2	CASSFRRGRGGQYF	TGTGCCAGCAGTTTCCGCCGCGGGCGCGGGGGGCAGTATTTT